Listed here are 4 T cell receptor beta chains from one sample, sequenced in a study of control samples from healthy donors and cancer patients. Using immunoSEQ multiplex PCR, the repertoire was profiled, and TCRdb retains in-frame clones only, with some absent. The sample carries roughly 48,000 clones, around 90% recorded once. Source material: PBMCs. The receptors come from a woman in her 40s with head and neck cancer.

The chain links TRBV18 to TRBJ2-2; the D gene could be TRBD1 or TRBD2 (5 bases each). Germline CDR1 is KGHSH and CDR2 is LQKENI. Trimming stripped 3 bases from V and 3 bases from J, with 14 bases between. This CDR3 spans 16 amino acids. CDR3 sequence (DNA): TGTGCCAGCTCACCGGGGCTAGCAGGAGACACCGGGGAGCTGTTTTTT. It translates to CASSPGLAGDTGELFF.

J is TRBJ1-1 and V is TRBV5-1; TRBD1 matches at 8 bases. This CDR3 has 15 amino acids. The germline V gene has CDR1 SGHRS and CDR2 YFSETQ. The V and J ends lost 1 base and 4 bases, in that order; junction bases with no gene match: 6. This chain's CDR3 is CASSLNRGQGTEAFF. The CDR3 DNA is TGCGCCAGCAGCTTGAATCGAGGACAGGGCACTGAAGCTTTCTTT.

The V and J genes are TRBV2 and TRBJ2-5; D gene uncertain. This CDR3 contains 13 residues. Germline V lookup: CDR1 SNHLY, CDR2 FYNNEI. The ends were cut back, 3 bases at V and 2 bases at J, with 7 bases in the middle. The chain's CDR3 is CASSDLGQETQYF. Written as DNA, the CDR3 is TGTGCCAGCAGTGATCTGGGGCAAGAGACCCAGTACTTC.

The CDR3 spells CATSRTGPYEQYF. The CDR3 DNA is TGTGCCACCTCCCGGACAGGGCCCTACGAGCAGTACTTC. The rearrangement joins TRBV27 to TRBJ2-7, with TRBD1 identical over 8 bases. The germline V gene encodes CDR1 MNHEY and CDR2 SMNVEV (reference sequence). The CDR3 spans 13 residues. V gave up 10 bases and J gave up 2 bases; unmatched junction bases: 7.